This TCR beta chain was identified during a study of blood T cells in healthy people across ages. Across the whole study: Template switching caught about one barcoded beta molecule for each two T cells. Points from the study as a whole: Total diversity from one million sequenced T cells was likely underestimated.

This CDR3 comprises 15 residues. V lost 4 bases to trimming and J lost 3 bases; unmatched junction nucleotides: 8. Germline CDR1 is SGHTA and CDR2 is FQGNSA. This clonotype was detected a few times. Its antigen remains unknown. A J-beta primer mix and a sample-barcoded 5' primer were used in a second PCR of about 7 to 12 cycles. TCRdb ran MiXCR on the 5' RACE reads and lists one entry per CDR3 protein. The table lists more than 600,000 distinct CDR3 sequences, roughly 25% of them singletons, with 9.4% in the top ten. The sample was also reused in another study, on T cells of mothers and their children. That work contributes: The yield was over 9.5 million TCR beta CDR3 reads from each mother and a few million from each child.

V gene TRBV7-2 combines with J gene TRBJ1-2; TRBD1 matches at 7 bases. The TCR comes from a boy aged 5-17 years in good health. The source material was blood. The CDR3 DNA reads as TGTGCCAGCAGCTCGAGGCAGGGGGGCCACTATGGCTACACCTTC. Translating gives CASSSRQGGHYGYTF.